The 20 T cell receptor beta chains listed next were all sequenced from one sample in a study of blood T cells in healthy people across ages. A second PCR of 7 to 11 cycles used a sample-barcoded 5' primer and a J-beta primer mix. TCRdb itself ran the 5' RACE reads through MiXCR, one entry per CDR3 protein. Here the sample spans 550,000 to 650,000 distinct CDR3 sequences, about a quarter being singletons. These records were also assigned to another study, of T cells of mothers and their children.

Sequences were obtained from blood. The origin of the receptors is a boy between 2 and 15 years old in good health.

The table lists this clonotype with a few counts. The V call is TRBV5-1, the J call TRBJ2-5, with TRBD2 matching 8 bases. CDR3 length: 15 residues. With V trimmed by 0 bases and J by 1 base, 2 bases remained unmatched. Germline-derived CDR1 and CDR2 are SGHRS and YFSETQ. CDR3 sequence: CASSLAGTSQETQYF. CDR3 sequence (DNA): TGCGCCAGCAGCTTGGCGGGGACTAGCCAAGAGACCCAGTACTTC.

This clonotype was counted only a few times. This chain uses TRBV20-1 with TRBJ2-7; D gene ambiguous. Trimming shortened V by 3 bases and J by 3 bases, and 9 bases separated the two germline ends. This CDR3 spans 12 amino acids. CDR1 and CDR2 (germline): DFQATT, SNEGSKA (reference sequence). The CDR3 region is CSARPSGYEQYF. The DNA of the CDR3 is TGCAGTGCTAGGCCCTCGGGCTACGAGCAGTACTTC.

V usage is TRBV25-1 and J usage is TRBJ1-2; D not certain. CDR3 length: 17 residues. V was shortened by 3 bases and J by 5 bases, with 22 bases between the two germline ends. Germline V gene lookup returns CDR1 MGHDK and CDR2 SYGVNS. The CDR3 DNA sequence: TGTGCCAGCAGTGACCCAGGACTGGGAACATCGTTTTATGGCTACACCTTC. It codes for CASSDPGLGTSFYGYTF.

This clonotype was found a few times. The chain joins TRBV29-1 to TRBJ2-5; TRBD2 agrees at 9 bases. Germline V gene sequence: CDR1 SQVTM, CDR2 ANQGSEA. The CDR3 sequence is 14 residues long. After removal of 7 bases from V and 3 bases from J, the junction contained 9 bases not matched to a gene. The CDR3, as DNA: TGCAGCGCTGCCCCCAGACTAGCGGAAGAGACCCAGTACTTC. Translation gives CSAAPRLAEETQYF.

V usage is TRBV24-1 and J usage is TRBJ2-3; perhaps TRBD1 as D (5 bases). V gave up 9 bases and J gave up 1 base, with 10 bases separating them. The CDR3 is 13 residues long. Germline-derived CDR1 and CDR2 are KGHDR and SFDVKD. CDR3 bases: TGTGCCACCGGAGTCAGGGGCACAGATACGCAGTATTTT. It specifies CATGVRGTDTQYF.

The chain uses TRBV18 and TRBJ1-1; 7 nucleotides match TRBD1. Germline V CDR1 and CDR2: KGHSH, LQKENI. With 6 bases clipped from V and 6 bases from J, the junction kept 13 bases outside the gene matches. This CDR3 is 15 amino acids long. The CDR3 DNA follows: TGTGCCAGCTCGCCAAGACAGGGAGGAATCGCTGAAGCTTTCTTT. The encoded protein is CASSPRQGGIAEAFF.

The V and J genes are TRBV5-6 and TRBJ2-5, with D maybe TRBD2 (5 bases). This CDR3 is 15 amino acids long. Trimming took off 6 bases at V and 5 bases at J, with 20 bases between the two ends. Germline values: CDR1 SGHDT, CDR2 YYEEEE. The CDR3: CASTRRNFRWETQYF. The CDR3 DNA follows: TGTGCCAGCACCAGGAGGAACTTCAGGTGGGAGACCCAGTACTTC.

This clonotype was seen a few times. In DNA, the CDR3 is TGTGCCAGCAGCTGGTCCGGGCCCGAGCAGTACTTC. This gives the protein CASSWSGPEQYF. The genes are TRBV7-9 and TRBJ2-7; D not resolved. This CDR3 region has 12 residues. Germline values: CDR1 SEHNR, CDR2 FQNEAQ (reference sequence). V was shortened by 4 bases and J by 6 bases, with 10 bases between the two germline ends.

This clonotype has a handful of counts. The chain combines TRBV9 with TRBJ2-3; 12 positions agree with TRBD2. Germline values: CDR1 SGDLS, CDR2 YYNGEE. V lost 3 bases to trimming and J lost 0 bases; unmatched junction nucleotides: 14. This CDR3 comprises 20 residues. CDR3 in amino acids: CASSEETSGGPHFSTDTQYF. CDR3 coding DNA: TGTGCCAGCAGCGAGGAAACTAGCGGGGGGCCCCACTTTAGCACAGATACGCAGTATTTT.

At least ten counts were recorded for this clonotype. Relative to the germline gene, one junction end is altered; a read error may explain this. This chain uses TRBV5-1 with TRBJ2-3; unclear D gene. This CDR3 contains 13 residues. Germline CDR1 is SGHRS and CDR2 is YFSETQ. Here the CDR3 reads CASSGSPTDTQYF. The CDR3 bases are TGTGCCAGCAGTGGCTCGCCCACAGATACGCAGTATTTT.

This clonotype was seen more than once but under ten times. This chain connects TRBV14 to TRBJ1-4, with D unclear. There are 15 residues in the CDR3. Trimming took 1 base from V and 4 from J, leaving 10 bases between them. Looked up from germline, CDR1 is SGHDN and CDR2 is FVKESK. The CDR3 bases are TGTGCCAGCAGCCAAGGGCACGGCAATAATGAAAAACTGTTTTTT. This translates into CASSQGHGNNEKLFF.

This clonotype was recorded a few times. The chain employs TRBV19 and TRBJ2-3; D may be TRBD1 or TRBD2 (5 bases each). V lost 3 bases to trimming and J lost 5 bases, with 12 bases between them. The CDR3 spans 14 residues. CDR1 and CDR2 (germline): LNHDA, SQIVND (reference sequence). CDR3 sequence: CASSILGPGDTQYF. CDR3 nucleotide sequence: TGTGCCAGTAGTATTCTGGGACCTGGAGATACGCAGTATTTT. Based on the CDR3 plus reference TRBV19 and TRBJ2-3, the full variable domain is DGGITQSPKYLFRKEGQNVTLSCEQNLNHDAMYWYRQDPGQGLRLIYYSQIVNDFQKGDIAEGYSVSREKKESFPLTVTSAQKNPTAFYLCASSILGPGDTQYFGPGTRLTVL.

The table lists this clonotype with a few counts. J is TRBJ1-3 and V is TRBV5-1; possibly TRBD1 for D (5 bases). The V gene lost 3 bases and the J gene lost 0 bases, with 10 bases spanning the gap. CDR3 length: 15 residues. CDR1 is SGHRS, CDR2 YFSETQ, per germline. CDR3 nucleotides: TGCGCCAGCAGCTCTCAGGGTAGCTCTGGAAACACCATATATTTT. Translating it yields CASSSQGSSGNTIYF.

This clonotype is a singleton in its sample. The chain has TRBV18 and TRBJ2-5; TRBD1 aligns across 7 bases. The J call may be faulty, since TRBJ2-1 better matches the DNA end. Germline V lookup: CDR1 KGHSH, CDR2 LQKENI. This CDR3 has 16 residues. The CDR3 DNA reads TGTGCCAGCTCCCGCCCGACAGGGAGTGGGTACAATGAGCAGTTCTTC. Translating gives CASSRPTGSGYNEQFF.

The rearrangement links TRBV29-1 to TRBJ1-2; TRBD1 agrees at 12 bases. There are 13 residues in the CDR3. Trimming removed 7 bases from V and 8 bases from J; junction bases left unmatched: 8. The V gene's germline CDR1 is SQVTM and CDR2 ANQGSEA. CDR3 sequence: CSDLGQGAWGYTF. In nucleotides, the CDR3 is TGCAGCGACCTGGGACAGGGGGCTTGGGGCTACACCTTC. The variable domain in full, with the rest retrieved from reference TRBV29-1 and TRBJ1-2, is SAVISQKPSRDICQRGTSLTIQCQVDSQVTMMFWYRQQPGQSLTLIATANQGSEATYESGFVIDKFPISRPNLTFSTLTVSNMSPEDSSIYLCSDLGQGAWGYTFGSGTRLTVV.

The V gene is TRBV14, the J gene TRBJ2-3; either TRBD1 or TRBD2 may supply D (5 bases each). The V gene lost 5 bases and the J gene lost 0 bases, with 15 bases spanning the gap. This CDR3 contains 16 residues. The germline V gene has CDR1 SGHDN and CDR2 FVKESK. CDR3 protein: CASSFLRGASTDTQYF. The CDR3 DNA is TGTGCCAGCAGCTTTCTAAGGGGAGCTAGCACAGATACGCAGTATTTT.

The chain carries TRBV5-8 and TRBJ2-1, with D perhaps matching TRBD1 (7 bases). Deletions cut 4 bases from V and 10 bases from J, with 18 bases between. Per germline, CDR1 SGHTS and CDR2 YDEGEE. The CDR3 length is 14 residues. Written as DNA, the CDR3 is TGTGCCAGCAGCCTCAGGACTACCAGGGGGGAGCAGTTCTTC. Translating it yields CASSLRTTRGEQFF.

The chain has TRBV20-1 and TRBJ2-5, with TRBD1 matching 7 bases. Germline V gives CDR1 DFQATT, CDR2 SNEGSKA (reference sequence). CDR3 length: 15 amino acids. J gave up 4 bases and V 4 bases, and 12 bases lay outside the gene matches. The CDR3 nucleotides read TGCAGTGCTATACGACAGGGTGATATTGGAGAGACCCAGTACTTC. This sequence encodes CSAIRQGDIGETQYF.

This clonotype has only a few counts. This CDR3 reads CASSYGGGSYGYTF. The CDR3 DNA reads as TGTGCCAGCAGTTACGGGGGCGGAAGCTATGGCTACACCTTC. The V gene is TRBV6-5, the J gene TRBJ1-2, with D possibly TRBD1 on 6 matching bases. The ends were cut back, 2 bases at V and 4 bases at J, with 11 bases in the middle. Per the germline V gene, CDR1 is MNHEY and CDR2 is SVGAGI. This CDR3 has 14 amino acids.

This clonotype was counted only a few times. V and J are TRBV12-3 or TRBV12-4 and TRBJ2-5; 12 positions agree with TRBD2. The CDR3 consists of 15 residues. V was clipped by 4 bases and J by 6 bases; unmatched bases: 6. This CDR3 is CASSSRTSGEQTQYF. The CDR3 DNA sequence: TGTGCCAGCAGTTCCCGGACTAGCGGGGAACAGACCCAGTACTTC.